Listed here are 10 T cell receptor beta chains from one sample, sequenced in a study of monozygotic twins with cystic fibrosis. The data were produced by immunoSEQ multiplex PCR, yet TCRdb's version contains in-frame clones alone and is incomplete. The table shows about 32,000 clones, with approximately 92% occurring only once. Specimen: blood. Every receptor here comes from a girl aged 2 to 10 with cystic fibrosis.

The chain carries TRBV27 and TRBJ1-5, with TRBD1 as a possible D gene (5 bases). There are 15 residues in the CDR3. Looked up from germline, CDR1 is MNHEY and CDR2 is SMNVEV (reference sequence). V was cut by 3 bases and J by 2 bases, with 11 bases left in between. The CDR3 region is CASSFEGRGNQPQHF. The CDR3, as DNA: TGTGCCAGCAGTTTTGAAGGCAGGGGCAATCAGCCCCAGCATTTT.

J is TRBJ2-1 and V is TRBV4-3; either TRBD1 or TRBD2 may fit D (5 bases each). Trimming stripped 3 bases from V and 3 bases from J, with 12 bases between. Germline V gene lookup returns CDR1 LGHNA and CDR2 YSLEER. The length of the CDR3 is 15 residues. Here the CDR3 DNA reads TGCGCCAGCAGCCAGGGACCGGCCCTCTACAATGAGCAGTTCTTC. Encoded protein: CASSQGPALYNEQFF.

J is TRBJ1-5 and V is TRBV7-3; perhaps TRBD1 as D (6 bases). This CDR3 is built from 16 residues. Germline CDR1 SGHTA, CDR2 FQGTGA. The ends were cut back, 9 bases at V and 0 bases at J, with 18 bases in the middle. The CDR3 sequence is CARTQHGQHSNQPQHF. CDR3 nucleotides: TGTGCCAGGACACAACACGGACAGCATAGCAATCAGCCCCAGCATTTT.

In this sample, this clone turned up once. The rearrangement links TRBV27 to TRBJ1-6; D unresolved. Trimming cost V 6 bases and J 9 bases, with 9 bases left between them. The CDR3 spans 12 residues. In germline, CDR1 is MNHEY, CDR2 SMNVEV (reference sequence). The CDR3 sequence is CASSPLGSPLHF. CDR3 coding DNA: TGTGCCAGCAGCCCCCTGGGTTCACCCCTCCACTTT.

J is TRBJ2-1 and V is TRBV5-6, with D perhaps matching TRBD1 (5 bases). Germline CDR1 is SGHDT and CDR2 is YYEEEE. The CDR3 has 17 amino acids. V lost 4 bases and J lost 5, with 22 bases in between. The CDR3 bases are TGTGCCAGCAGCCCCGATTCGGGCAGGGCATACAACAATGAGCAGTTCTTC. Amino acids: CASSPDSGRAYNNEQFF.

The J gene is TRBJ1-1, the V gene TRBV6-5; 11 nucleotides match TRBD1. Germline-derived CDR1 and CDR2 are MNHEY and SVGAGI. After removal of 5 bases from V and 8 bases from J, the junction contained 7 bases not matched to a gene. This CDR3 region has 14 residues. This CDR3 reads CASSGQGAGIEAFF. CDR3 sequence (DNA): TGTGCCAGCAGTGGACAGGGGGCCGGAATCGAAGCTTTCTTT.

The CDR3 DNA is TGTGCCTGGAGTGTTGGGGGGGCTGGCTACACCTTC. This codes for CAWSVGGAGYTF. The rearrangement links TRBV30 to TRBJ1-2, with a weak D call TRBD1 (6 bases). This CDR3 has 12 amino acids. Germline lookup yields CDR1 GTSNPN and CDR2 SVGIG (reference sequence). With 0 bases removed from V and 7 bases from J, the gap between germline ends came to 9 bases.

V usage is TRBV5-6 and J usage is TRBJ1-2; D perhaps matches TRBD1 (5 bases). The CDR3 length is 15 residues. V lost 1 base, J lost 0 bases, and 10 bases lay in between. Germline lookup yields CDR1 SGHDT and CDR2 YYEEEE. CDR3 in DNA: TGTGCCAGCAGCTTGAGTACAGGAGCTAACTATGGCTACACCTTC. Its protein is CASSLSTGANYGYTF.

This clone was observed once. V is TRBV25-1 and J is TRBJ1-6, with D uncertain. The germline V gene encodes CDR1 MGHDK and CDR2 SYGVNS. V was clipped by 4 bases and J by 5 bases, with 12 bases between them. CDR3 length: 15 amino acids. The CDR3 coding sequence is TGTGCCAGCAGTGGGCCCAACAAGCATAATTCACCCCTCCACTTT. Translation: CASSGPNKHNSPLHF.

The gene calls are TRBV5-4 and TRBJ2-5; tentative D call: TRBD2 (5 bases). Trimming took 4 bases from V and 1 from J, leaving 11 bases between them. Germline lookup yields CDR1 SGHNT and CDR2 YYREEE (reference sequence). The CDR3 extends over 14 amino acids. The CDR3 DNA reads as TGTGCCAGCAGCCCAACCGGACTCCAAGAGACCCAGTACTTC. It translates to CASSPTGLQETQYF.